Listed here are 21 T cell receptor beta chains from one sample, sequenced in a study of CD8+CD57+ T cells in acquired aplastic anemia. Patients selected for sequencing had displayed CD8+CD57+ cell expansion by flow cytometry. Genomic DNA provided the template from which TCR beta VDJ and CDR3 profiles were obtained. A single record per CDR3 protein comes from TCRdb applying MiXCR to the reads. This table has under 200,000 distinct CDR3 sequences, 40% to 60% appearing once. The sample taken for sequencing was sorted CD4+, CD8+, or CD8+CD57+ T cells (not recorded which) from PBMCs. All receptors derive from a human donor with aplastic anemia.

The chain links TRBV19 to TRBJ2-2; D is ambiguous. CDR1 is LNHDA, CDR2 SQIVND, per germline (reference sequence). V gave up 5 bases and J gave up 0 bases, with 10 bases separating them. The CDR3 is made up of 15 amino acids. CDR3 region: CASSLADTNTGELFF. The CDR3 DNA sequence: TGTGCCAGTAGTTTAGCCGACACGAACACCGGGGAGCTGTTTTTT.

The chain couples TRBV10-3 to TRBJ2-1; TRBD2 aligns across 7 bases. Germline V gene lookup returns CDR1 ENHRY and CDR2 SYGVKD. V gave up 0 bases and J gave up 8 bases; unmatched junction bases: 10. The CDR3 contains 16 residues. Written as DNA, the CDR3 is TGTGCCATCAGTGAGTCGGGACGGGGGGTTATGTATGAGCAGTTCTTC. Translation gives CAISESGRGVMYEQFF.

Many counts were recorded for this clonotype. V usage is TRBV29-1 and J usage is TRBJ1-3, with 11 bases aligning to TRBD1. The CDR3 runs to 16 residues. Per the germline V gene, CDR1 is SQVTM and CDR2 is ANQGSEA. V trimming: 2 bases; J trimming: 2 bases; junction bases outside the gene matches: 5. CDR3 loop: CSVESGTGGPGNTIYF. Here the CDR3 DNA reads TGCAGCGTTGAATCCGGGACAGGGGGACCTGGAAACACCATATATTTT.

CDR3 coding DNA: TGCAGTGCTCGACTTTCAGATACGCAGTATTTT. Amino acid sequence: CSARLSDTQYF. V gene TRBV20-1 combines with J gene TRBJ2-3; D is ambiguous. The germline V and J ends were trimmed by 5 bases and 4 bases, with 7 bases remaining between them. CDR1 and CDR2 from the germline V gene are DFQATT and SNEGSKA (reference sequence). The length of the CDR3 is 11 residues.

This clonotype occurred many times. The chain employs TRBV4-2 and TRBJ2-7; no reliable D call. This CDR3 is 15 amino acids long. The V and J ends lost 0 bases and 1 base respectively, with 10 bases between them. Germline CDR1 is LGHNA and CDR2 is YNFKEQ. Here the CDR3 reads CASSQDRALSYEQYF. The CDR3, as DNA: TGTGCCAGCAGCCAAGATAGGGCCCTATCCTACGAGCAGTACTTC.

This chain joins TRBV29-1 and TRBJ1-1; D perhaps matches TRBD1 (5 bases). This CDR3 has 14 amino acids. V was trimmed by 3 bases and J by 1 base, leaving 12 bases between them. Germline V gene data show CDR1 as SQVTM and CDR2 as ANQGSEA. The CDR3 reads CSVDVYGGNTEAFF. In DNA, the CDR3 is TGCAGCGTTGACGTTTATGGGGGGAACACTGAAGCTTTCTTT.

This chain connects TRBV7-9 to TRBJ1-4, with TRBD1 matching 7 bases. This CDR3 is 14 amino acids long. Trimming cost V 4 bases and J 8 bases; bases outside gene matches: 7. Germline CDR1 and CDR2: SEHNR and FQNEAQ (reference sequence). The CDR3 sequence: CASSSSQGWEKLFF. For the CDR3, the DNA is TGTGCCAGCAGCTCATCACAGGGGTGGGAAAAACTGTTTTTT.

For the CDR3, the DNA is TGTGCCATCAGGGGGGCCGTCGTGGGATCACCCCTCCACTTT. It is translated as CAIRGAVVGSPLHF. V gene TRBV10-3 combines with J gene TRBJ1-6; D is perhaps TRBD1 (6 bases). Trimming pared 6 bases from V and 10 bases from J, leaving 16 bases between. Germline V CDR1 and CDR2: ENHRY, SYGVKD. The CDR3 has 14 residues.

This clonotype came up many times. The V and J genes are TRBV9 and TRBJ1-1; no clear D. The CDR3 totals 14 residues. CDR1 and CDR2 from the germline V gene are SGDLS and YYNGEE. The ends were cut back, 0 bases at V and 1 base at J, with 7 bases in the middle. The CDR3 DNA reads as TGTGCCAGCAGCGTAGTGGACGGGAACACTGAAGCTTTCTTT. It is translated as CASSVVDGNTEAFF.

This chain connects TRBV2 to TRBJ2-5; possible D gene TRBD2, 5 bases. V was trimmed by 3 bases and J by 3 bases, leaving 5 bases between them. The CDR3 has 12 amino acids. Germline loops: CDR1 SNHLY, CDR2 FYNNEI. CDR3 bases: TGTGCCAGCAGTGAGGAGGAAGAGACCCAGTACTTC. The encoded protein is CASSEEEETQYF.

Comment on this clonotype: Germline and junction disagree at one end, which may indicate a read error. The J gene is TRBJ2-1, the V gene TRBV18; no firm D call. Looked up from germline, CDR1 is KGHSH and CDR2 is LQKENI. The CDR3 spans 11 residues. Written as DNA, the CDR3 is TGTGCCAGCCCACCTTGGAATGAGCAGTTCTTC. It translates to CASPPWNEQFF.

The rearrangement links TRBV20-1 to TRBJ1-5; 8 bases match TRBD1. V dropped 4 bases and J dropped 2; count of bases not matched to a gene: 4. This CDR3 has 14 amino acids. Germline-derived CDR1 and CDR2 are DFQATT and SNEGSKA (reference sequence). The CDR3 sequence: CSAMVGQGNQPQHF. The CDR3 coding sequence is TGCAGTGCTATGGTGGGACAGGGCAATCAGCCCCAGCATTTT.

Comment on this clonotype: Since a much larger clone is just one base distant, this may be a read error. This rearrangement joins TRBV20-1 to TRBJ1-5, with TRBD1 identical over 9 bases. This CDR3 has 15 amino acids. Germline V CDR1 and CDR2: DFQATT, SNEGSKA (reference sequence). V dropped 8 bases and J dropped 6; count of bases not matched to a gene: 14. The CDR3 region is CSTPDRGVEGQPQHF. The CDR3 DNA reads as TGCAGTACTCCCGACAGGGGGGTTGAGGGTCAGCCCCAGCATTTT.

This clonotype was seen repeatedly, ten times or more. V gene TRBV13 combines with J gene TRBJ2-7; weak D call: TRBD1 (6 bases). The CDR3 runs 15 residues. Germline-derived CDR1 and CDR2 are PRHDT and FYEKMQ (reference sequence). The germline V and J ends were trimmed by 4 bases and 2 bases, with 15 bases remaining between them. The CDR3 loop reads CASSYLSGDPYEQYF. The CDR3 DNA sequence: TGTGCCAGCAGCTACCTTTCAGGGGATCCCTACGAGCAGTACTTC.

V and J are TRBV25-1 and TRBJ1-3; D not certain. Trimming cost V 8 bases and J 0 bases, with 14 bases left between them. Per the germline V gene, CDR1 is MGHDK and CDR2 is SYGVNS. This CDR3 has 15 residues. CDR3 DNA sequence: TGTGCCAGCTATCGACCGGTGAGCTCTGGAAACACCATATATTTT. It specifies CASYRPVSSGNTIYF. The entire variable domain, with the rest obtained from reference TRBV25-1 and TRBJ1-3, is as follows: EADIYQTPRYLVIGTGKKITLECSQTMGHDKMYWYQQDPGMELHLIHYSYGVNSTEKGDLSSESTVSRIRTEHFPLTLESARPSHTSQYLCASYRPVSSGNTIYFGEGSWLTVV.

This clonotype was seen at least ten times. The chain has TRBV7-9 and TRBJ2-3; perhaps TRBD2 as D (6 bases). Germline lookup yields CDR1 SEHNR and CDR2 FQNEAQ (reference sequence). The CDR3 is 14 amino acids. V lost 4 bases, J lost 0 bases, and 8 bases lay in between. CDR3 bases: TGTGCCAGCAGCTCTGGGACTAGCACAGATACGCAGTATTTT. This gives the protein CASSSGTSTDTQYF.

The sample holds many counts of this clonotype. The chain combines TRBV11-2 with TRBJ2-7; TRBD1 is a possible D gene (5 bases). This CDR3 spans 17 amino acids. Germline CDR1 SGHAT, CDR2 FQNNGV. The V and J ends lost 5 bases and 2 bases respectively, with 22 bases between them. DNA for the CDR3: TGTGCCAGCAGCCCGCATTGGTTGACAGAAACAACCTACGAGCAGTACTTC. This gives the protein CASSPHWLTETTYEQYF.

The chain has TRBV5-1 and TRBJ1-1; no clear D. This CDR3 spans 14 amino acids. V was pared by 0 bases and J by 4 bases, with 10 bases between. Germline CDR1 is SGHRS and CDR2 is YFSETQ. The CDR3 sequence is CASSLVTVGTEAFF. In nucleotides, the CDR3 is TGCGCCAGCAGCTTGGTAACGGTGGGCACTGAAGCTTTCTTT.

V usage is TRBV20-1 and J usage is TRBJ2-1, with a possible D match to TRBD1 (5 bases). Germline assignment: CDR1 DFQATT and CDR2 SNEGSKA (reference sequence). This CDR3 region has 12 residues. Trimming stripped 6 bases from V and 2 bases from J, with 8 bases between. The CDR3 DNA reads TGCAGTGCCCAGGACACCTACAATGAGCAGTTCTTC. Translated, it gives CSAQDTYNEQFF.

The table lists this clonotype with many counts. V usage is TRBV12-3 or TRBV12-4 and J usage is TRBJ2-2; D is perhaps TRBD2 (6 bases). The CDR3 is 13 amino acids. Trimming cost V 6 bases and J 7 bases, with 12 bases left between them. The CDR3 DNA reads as TGTGCCAGCAGGCGGGACGTGGACGGGGAGCTGTTTTTT. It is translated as CASRRDVDGELFF.

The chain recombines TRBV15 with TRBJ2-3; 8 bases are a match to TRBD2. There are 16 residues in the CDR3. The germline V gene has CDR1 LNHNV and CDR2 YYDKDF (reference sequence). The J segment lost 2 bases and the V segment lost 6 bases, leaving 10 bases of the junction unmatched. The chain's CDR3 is CATRMGLVIATDTQYF. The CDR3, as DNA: TGTGCCACCAGGATGGGACTAGTTATCGCCACAGATACGCAGTATTTT.